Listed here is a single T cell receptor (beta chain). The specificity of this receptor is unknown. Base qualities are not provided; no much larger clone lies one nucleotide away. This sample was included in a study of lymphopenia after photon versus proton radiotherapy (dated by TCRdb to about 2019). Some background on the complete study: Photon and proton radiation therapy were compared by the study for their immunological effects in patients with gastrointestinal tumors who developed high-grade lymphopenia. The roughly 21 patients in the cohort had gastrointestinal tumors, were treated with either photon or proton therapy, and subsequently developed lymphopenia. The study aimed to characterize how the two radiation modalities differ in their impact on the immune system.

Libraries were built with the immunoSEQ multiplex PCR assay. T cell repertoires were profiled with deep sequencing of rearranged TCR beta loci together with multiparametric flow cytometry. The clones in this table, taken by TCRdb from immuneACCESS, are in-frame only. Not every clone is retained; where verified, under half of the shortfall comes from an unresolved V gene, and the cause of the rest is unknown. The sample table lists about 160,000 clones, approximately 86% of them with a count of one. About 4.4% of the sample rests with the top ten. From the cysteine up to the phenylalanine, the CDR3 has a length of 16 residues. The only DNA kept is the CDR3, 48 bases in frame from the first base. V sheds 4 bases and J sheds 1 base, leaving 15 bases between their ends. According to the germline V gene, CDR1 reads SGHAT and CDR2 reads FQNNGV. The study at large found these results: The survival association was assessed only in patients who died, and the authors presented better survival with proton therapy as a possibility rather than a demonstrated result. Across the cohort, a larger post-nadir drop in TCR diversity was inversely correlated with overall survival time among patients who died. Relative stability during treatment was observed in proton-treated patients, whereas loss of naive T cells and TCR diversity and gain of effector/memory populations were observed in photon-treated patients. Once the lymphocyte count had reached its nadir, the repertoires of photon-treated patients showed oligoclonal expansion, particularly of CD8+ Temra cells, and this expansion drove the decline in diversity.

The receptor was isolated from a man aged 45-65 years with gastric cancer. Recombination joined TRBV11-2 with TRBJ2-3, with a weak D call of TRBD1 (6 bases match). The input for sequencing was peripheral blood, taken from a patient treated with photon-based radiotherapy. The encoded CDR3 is CASSSIQGRGTDTQYF. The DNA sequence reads TGTGCCAGCAGCTCCATACAGGGCCGGGGCACAGATACGCAGTATTTT.